The clone carrying this TCR beta chain has ten or more counts. Its antigen is undetermined. Unsorted libraries came from 2 million PBMCs stored at -80 °C. These data are taken from a study of neurological immune-mediated disorders. Germline V gene data show CDR1 as SGHDT and CDR2 as YYEEEE. The CDR3 consists of 16 residues. Germline trimming cut 0 bases from V and 3 bases from J; bases unmatched to any gene: 9. Study-wide findings and caveats: It was HTLV-1-associated myelopathy that showed the most TCR clonal expansion, while multiple sclerosis showed the least, falling below healthy controls.

The cDNA was generated through 5'RACE incorporating 10-nucleotide random UMIs. Over 160 million TCR-beta sequences from 15-18 subjects came from every sequencing run. Each CDR3 protein is one row after TCRdb ran MiXCR on the 5' RACE reads. The table lists tens of thousands of distinct CDR3 sequences, about 15% of them singletons. Sequencing was carried out using PBMCs. This sequence was found in a woman between 40 and 55 years old in good health. This chain uses TRBV5-6 with TRBJ2-7; 7 nucleotides line up with TRBD2. The CDR3 nucleotides read TGTGCCAGCAGCTTGGGGGCGGGGGTCCTTAGCTACGAGCAGTACTTC. Protein product: CASSLGAGVLSYEQYF. The full variable domain, in which reference TRBV5-6 and TRBJ2-7 provide the parts outside the CDR3, is DAGVTQSPTHLIKTRGQQVTLRCSPKSGHDTVSWYQQALGQGPQFIFQYYEEEERQRGNFPDRFSGHQFPNYSSELNVNALLLGDSALYLCASSLGAGVLSYEQYFGPGTRLTVT.